This TCR beta chain was obtained from a study of blood T cell repertoires in COVID-19. Trimming shortened V by 4 bases and J by 4 bases, and 14 bases separated the two germline ends. Germline assignment: CDR1 SGHKS and CDR2 YYEKEE (reference sequence). The CDR3 totals 14 residues. In the original analysis: Quantification of nucleated cells was approximated via reference gene primer amplification. Clones were read by immunoSEQ multiplex PCR, and TCRdb kept only the in-frame ones, dropping some. That table furnishes V, J and clone size, whereas the DNA furnished D and trimming. The data show roughly 39,000 clones, 87% seen once.

Material: peripheral blood. The V gene is TRBV5-5, the J gene TRBJ1-1, with D tentatively TRBD1 (6 bases). The TCR originated in a woman older than 75 with active COVID-19. The CDR3 here is CASSSTGFATEAFF. DNA for the CDR3: TGTGCCAGCAGCAGTACAGGGTTTGCCACTGAAGCTTTCTTT.